Each of the 16 T cell receptor beta chains below was sequenced from the same sample in a study of blood T cell repertoires in COVID-19. Using immunoSEQ multiplex PCR, the repertoire was profiled, and TCRdb retains in-frame clones only, with some absent. The data hold roughly 180,000 clones, with about 85% observed a single time. Sequenced sample: peripheral blood. These receptors were taken from a woman in her fifties or sixties with acute or convalescent COVID-19.

The chain couples TRBV5-1 to TRBJ1-2; D uncertain. The CDR3 has 14 residues. Per germline, CDR1 SGHRS and CDR2 YFSETQ. Trimming pared 0 bases from V and 1 base from J, leaving 7 bases between. The CDR3 region has the DNA TGCGCCAGCAGCTTGGATTTAAATAACTATGGCTACACCTTC. It encodes CASSLDLNNYGYTF.

The chain joins TRBV19 to TRBJ2-1; possible D gene TRBD2, 6 bases. This CDR3 is built from 14 residues. Deletions cut 6 bases from V and 1 base from J, with 10 bases between. Germline assignment: CDR1 LNHDA and CDR2 SQIVND (reference sequence). The CDR3 DNA sequence: TGTGCCAGTAGGACTAGGGAGTCCTACAATGAGCAGTTCTTC. It translates to CASRTRESYNEQFF.

Notes on this clone: Other DNA variants within this sample encode the same CDR3. The rearrangement uses TRBV18 and TRBJ2-5; D remains ambiguous. Between the trimmed V and J ends, which lost 3 bases and 5 bases, there was a span of 7 bases. The CDR3 runs to 12 residues. Germline loops: CDR1 KGHSH, CDR2 LQKENI. Written as DNA, the CDR3 is TGTGCCAGCTCACCCAACGGGGAGACCCAGTACTTC. Protein sequence: CASSPNGETQYF.

The V call is TRBV7-9, the J call TRBJ1-1; the D gene is possibly TRBD1 (5 bases). This CDR3 has 15 amino acids. CDR1 is SEHNR and CDR2 is FQNEAQ in the germline V gene (reference sequence). Between the trimmed V and J ends, which lost 0 bases and 7 bases, there was a span of 15 bases. CDR3 amino acids: CASSLAQPGGDEAFF. CDR3 coding DNA: TGTGCCAGCAGCTTAGCTCAGCCTGGGGGGGATGAAGCTTTCTTT.

This clone was seen only a few times. This chain connects TRBV6-6 to TRBJ2-1; D is undetermined. Per the germline V gene, CDR1 is MNHNY and CDR2 is SVGAGI (reference sequence). The germline V and J ends were trimmed by 4 bases and 5 bases, with 9 bases remaining between them. The CDR3 totals 13 residues. This CDR3 reads CASSLPPDNEQFF. As DNA, the CDR3 is TGTGCCAGCAGTTTACCCCCGGACAATGAGCAGTTCTTC.

This chain links TRBV28 with TRBJ1-2; the match to TRBD1 covers 7 bases. With 11 bases clipped from V and 8 bases from J, the junction kept 11 bases outside the gene matches. CDR1 and CDR2 from the germline V gene are MDHEN and SYDVKM. The CDR3 has 12 residues. CDR3 in amino acids: CAGLTGAGGYTF. The CDR3 DNA sequence: TGTGCCGGACTTACAGGGGCCGGGGGCTACACCTTC.

The V call is TRBV3-1 (or the pseudogene TRBV3-2), the J call TRBJ1-6; D is perhaps TRBD1 (5 bases). Trimming removed 0 bases at V and 5 bases at J, with 8 bases between. CDR1 is LGHDT and CDR2 is YNNKEL in the germline V gene (reference sequence). The CDR3 is made up of 15 amino acids. The DNA of the CDR3 is TGTGCCAGCAGCCAAGAGGGCAGGGATAATTCACCCCTCCACTTT. Translating gives CASSQEGRDNSPLHF.

The chain is built from TRBV3-1 (or the pseudogene TRBV3-2) and TRBJ2-3, with TRBD2 as a possible D gene (5 bases). The CDR3 covers 15 residues. The V end lost 0 bases, the J end lost 4 bases, and 11 bases lay between the germline ends. Germline CDR1 LGHDT, CDR2 YNNKEL (reference sequence). In nucleotides, the CDR3 is TGTGCCAGCAGCCAAGATATCGGGATACCAGATACGCAGTATTTT. It specifies CASSQDIGIPDTQYF.

This chain joins TRBV29-1 and TRBJ2-7; 9 bases align to TRBD1. The CDR3 is 14 residues long. After removal of 4 bases from V and 4 bases from J, the junction contained 8 bases not matched to a gene. CDR1 SQVTM and CDR2 ANQGSEA come from the germline V gene. As DNA, the CDR3 is TGCAGCGTTGTGGACACAGGGGGCAAATACGAGCAGTACTTC. This gives the protein CSVVDTGGKYEQYF.

The gene calls are TRBV27 and TRBJ2-5; TRBD2 agrees at 13 bases. The CDR3 loop spans 15 amino acids. Trimming at V came to 3 bases and at J to 6 bases, leaving 4 bases not matched to a gene. The germline CDR1 and CDR2 sequences are MNHEY and SMNVEV (reference sequence). CDR3 sequence: CASSFTSGRAKTQYF. The CDR3, as DNA: TGTGCCAGCAGTTTTACTAGCGGGAGGGCTAAGACCCAGTACTTC.

This CDR3 is CASRLTGGFSGNTIYF. In nucleotides, the CDR3 is TGTGCCAGCAGGCTTACAGGGGGCTTCTCTGGAAACACCATATATTTT. The genes are TRBV5-8 and TRBJ1-3; TRBD1 matches at 9 bases. CDR3 length: 16 amino acids. Unmatched junction bases numbered 6, after V lost 5 bases and J lost 0 bases. Germline V lookup: CDR1 SGHTS, CDR2 YDEGEE.

This chain links TRBV9 with TRBJ2-3; perhaps TRBD2 as D (6 bases). The CDR3 contains 16 residues. In germline, CDR1 is SGDLS, CDR2 YYNGEE. Trimming left V 0 bases short and J 1 base short, with 12 bases between. CDR3 amino acids: CASSVETGDRTDTQYF. CDR3 nucleotide sequence: TGTGCCAGCAGCGTAGAAACGGGAGACCGCACAGATACGCAGTATTTT.

This clone was seen only a few times. V and J are TRBV5-1 and TRBJ2-1, with D hard to call. Trimming stripped 0 bases from V and 3 bases from J, with 10 bases between. Germline CDR1 is SGHRS and CDR2 is YFSETQ. This CDR3 contains 15 residues. The CDR3 DNA sequence: TGCGCCAGCAGCTTGGCACCTCCTAACTACAATGAGCAGTTCTTC. Its translation: CASSLAPPNYNEQFF.

This chain links TRBV6-5 with TRBJ1-3; D is unclear. The germline CDR1 and CDR2 sequences are MNHEY and SVGAGI. The CDR3 length is 15 residues. The V gene lost 6 bases and the J gene lost 0 bases, with 12 bases spanning the gap. This CDR3 is CASSEGLRSGNTIYF. The CDR3 coding sequence is TGTGCCAGCAGCGAGGGCCTTCGCTCTGGAAACACCATATATTTT.

This clone occurred a few times. The chain carries TRBV10-3 and TRBJ1-1; D remains ambiguous. Trimming left V 3 bases short and J 2 bases short, with 13 bases between. Germline V gene sequence: CDR1 ENHRY, CDR2 SYGVKD. The CDR3 has 15 amino acids. The CDR3 sequence: CAISDLPRINTEAFF. CDR3 in DNA: TGTGCCATCAGTGACCTACCGAGGATCAACACTGAAGCTTTCTTT.

The chain joins TRBV27 to TRBJ1-2, with 9 bases that match TRBD1. This CDR3 is 15 amino acids long. The germline V gene has CDR1 MNHEY and CDR2 SMNVEV (reference sequence). After removal of 6 bases from V and 4 bases from J, the junction contained 9 bases not matched to a gene. The CDR3 nucleotides read TGTGCCAGCAGCCCTAGACAGGGGGGTCCCTATGGCTACACCTTC. This gives the protein CASSPRQGGPYGYTF.